This entry features one TCR beta chain sequence. The data derive from a study of blood T cell repertoires in COVID-19. Study in general: Some COVID-19 samples were acute and others convalescent; all came from the United States, Italy and Spain. T cells, B-cell-depleted T cells, or PBMCs supplied cDNA or gDNA.

As processed by the authors: Using reference gene primer amplification, nucleated cell counts were estimated. Produced via immunoSEQ multiplex PCR; TCRdb's table is partial and in-frame only. The V and J calls and the clone size are those of that table, but D and trimming were determined from the DNA. The sample has 50,000 to 70,000 clones, about 85% seen once. J was trimmed by 3 bases and V by 6 bases; bases with no gene match: 6. This CDR3 has 14 amino acids. Germline V gene lookup returns CDR1 SGHRS and CDR2 YFSETQ. The chain links TRBV5-1 to TRBJ1-1; 9 positions match TRBD1. This sequence originates from a woman aged 70-85 years with active COVID-19. The sequenced sample was peripheral blood. CDR3 DNA: TGCGCCAGCACAGAGAGGACAGGGGACACTGAAGCTTTCTTT. This sequence encodes CASTERTGDTEAFF. The full variable domain, rest sourced from reference TRBV5-1 and TRBJ1-1, is KAGVTQTPRYLIKTRGQQVTLSCSPISGHRSVSWYQQTPGQGLQFLFEYFSETQRNKGNFPGRFSGRQFSNSRSEMNVSTLELGDSALYLCASTERTGDTEAFFGQGTRLTVV.